The source of this TCR beta chain is a study of cytomegalovirus exposure and HLA in healthy donors. Primers included in the PCR were 60 Vbeta and 13 Jbeta primers. Assay: immunoSEQ multiplex PCR; the TCRdb copy retains only in-frame clones and omits some. The sample has fewer than 180,000 clones, around 60% seen once. Sequencing input: PBMCs. The receptor was isolated from a woman aged 55 to 70 in good health and CMV-seropositive.

This chain's CDR3 is CASRLCSGRAYEQYF. In DNA form, the CDR3 reads TGTGCAAGTCGCTTATGTAGCGGGAGGGCCTACGAGCAGTACTTC. The chain combines TRBV12-2 with TRBJ2-7; TRBD2 is the table's D call and was not checked against the DNA. TRBV12-2 is a listed pseudogene. CDR3 length equals 15 residues.